This T cell receptor (beta chain) comes out of a study of cytomegalovirus exposure and HLA in healthy donors. Study observations and caveats: Three CMV-associated chains proved CMV antigen-specific in vitro.

The CDR3 has 19 residues. Germline values: CDR1 LGHNA, CDR2 YNFKEQ. J was trimmed by 3 bases and V by 4 bases; bases with no gene match: 14. As regards this clone: Antigen unknown.

The PCR had 60 Vbeta and 13 Jbeta primers. The protocol was immunoSEQ multiplex PCR, while the TCRdb copy is restricted to in-frame clones and leaves out a portion. The table lists about 170,000 clones, 80% to 90% of them singletons. The sample was PBMCs. The chain recombines TRBV4-2 with TRBJ2-5; TRBD2 agrees at 13 bases. The TCR originated in a young woman in good health and CMV-seronegative. CDR3 DNA: TGTGCCAGCAGCCCCAGACTAGCGGGGGGCGTAAAGGTCAAAGAGACCCAGTACTTC. Protein sequence: CASSPRLAGGVKVKETQYF.